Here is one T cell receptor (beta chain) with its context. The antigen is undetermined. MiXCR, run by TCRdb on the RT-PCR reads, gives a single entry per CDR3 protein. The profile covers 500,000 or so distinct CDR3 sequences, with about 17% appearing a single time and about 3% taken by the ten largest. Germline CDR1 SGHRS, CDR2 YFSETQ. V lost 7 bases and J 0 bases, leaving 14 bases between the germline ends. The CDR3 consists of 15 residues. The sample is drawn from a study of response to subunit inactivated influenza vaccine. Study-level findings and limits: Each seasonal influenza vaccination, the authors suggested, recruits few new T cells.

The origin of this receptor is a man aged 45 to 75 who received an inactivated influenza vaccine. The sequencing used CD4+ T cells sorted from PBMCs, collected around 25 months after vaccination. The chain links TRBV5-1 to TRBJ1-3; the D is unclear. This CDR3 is CASRGTASSGNTIYF. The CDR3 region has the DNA TGCGCCAGCCGGGGAACGGCCAGCTCTGGAAACACCATATATTTT.